Following are 21 T cell receptor beta chains from one sample sequenced in a study of blood T cell repertoires in COVID-19. Libraries were prepared by immunoSEQ multiplex PCR; TCRdb keeps only in-frame clonotypes and omits some of them. The data show approximately 140,000 clones, 70% to 85% seen once. Material for sequencing was peripheral blood. Receptors were obtained from a human donor in a cohort sampled during active COVID-19.

DNA of the CDR3: TGCAGCGTTCATACAGGGGGGAATCAGCCCCAGCATTTT. Translating gives CSVHTGGNQPQHF. The chain is built from TRBV29-1 and TRBJ1-5; 8 nucleotides line up with TRBD1. J was trimmed by 4 bases and V by 5 bases; bases with no gene match: 4. The germline V gene encodes CDR1 SQVTM and CDR2 ANQGSEA. This CDR3 has 13 amino acids.

This chain uses TRBV4-3 with TRBJ2-3; weak D call: TRBD1 (6 bases). The V gene lost 1 base and the J gene lost 6 bases, with 14 bases spanning the gap. Germline loops: CDR1 LGHNA, CDR2 YSLEER. The CDR3 spans 15 residues. The CDR3 is CASSQAWGQVDTQYF. For the CDR3, the DNA is TGCGCCAGCAGCCAAGCCTGGGGGCAAGTTGATACGCAGTATTTT.

The rearrangement uses TRBV5-4 and TRBJ2-2; 10 positions match TRBD2. CDR1 SGHNT and CDR2 YYREEE come from the germline V gene (reference sequence). V was pared by 3 bases and J by 4 bases, with 3 bases of the junction left unmatched. The CDR3 is 15 amino acids. DNA of the CDR3: TGTGCCAGCAGCTCACTAGCGGGGCCCACCGGGGAGCTGTTTTTT. Its translation: CASSSLAGPTGELFF.

The rearrangement joins TRBV7-2 to TRBJ1-1; TRBD1 agrees at 7 bases. The junction had 5 bases not matched to a gene; V was cut back by 5 bases and J by 5 bases. CDR3 length: 13 amino acids. From germline, CDR1 is SGHTA and CDR2 FQGNSA. CDR3 DNA: TGTGCCAGCAGCCTTACACAGGGGACTGAAGCTTTCTTT. Residues: CASSLTQGTEAFF.

This chain links TRBV9 with TRBJ2-1, with D perhaps matching TRBD1 (5 bases). CDR1 and CDR2 from the germline V gene are SGDLS and YYNGEE. The CDR3 extends over 15 amino acids. The V end lost 2 bases, the J end lost 0 bases, and 9 bases lay between the germline ends. CDR3 sequence: CASSVGRNSYNEQFF. The CDR3 DNA follows: TGTGCCAGCAGCGTGGGGCGGAACTCCTACAATGAGCAGTTCTTC.

The chain uses TRBV6-5 and TRBJ2-3, with TRBD2 identical over 12 bases. The CDR3 loop spans 15 amino acids. The V gene's germline CDR1 is MNHEY and CDR2 SVGAGI. V lost 6 bases and J lost 5; bases outside the gene matches: 6. Here the CDR3 reads CASRLAGGQGDTQYF. The CDR3 bases are TGTGCCAGCAGACTAGCGGGGGGCCAGGGAGATACGCAGTATTTT.

This chain joins TRBV14 and TRBJ2-5, with D uncertain. Between the trimmed V and J ends, which lost 2 bases and 3 bases, there was a span of 19 bases. Germline lookup yields CDR1 SGHDN and CDR2 FVKESK. The CDR3 sequence is 17 residues long. The CDR3: CASSQSRLPGSEETQYF. DNA for the CDR3: TGTGCCAGCAGCCAAAGCCGGTTACCAGGTTCCGAAGAGACCCAGTACTTC.

The chain links TRBV7-3 to TRBJ2-5; 7 nucleotides agree with TRBD1. Per germline, CDR1 SGHTA and CDR2 FQGTGA. The trim removed 5 bases at V and 6 bases at J, leaving 12 bases unmatched. There are 15 residues in the CDR3. The CDR3 is CASSPLVTGIQTQYF. The CDR3, as DNA: TGTGCCAGCAGCCCATTGGTGACAGGGATTCAGACCCAGTACTTC.

The chain recombines TRBV4-2 with TRBJ2-1; TRBD2 matches 16 bases. Germline V CDR1 and CDR2: LGHNA, YNFKEQ. V was pared by 4 bases and J by 8 bases, with 11 bases of the junction left unmatched. The CDR3 has 18 residues. The CDR3 DNA is TGTGCCAGCAGCCCCCATTCCGGGACTAGCGGGGGGGCGGATGAGCAGTTCTTC. Its protein is CASSPHSGTSGGADEQFF.

The chain employs TRBV5-6 and TRBJ1-5; D unresolved. The V gene's germline CDR1 is SGHDT and CDR2 YYEEEE. The CDR3 is 14 residues long. The V gene lost 3 bases and the J gene lost 4 bases, with 11 bases spanning the gap. Written as DNA, the CDR3 is TGTGCCAGCAGCTGGGCGCAGTCGAATCAGCCCCAGCATTTT. It codes for CASSWAQSNQPQHF.

The V and J genes are TRBV5-6 and TRBJ2-6; no definite D call. This CDR3 has 17 residues. V gave up 0 bases and J gave up 4 bases, with 14 bases separating them. Germline lookup yields CDR1 SGHDT and CDR2 YYEEEE. CDR3 loop: CASSLVGGYAGANVLTF. CDR3 bases: TGTGCCAGCAGCTTGGTAGGCGGATATGCAGGGGCCAACGTCCTGACTTTC.

V usage is TRBV12-3 or TRBV12-4 and J usage is TRBJ1-2; unclear D gene. V lost 8 bases to trimming and J lost 4 bases, with 8 bases between them. The CDR3 is made up of 11 amino acids. CDR3 protein: CASEGGYGYTF. The CDR3 nucleotides are TGTGCCAGCGAGGGTGGCTATGGCTACACCTTC.

The chain carries TRBV6-5 and TRBJ1-2; no clear D. Germline V gives CDR1 MNHEY, CDR2 SVGAGI. This CDR3 contains 12 residues. V was cut by 7 bases and J by 4 bases, with 10 bases left in between. The CDR3 DNA follows: TGTGCCAGCACGGAGGTGTTCTATGGCTACACCTTC. It encodes CASTEVFYGYTF.

The rearrangement uses TRBV5-1 and TRBJ2-7; 8 bases match TRBD1. This CDR3 spans 18 amino acids. Per germline, CDR1 SGHRS and CDR2 YFSETQ. With V trimmed by 0 bases and J by 1 base, 12 bases remained unmatched. CDR3 residues: CASSLAGESGGDSYEQYF. CDR3 nucleotides: TGCGCCAGCAGCTTGGCTGGGGAGTCAGGGGGCGATTCCTACGAGCAGTACTTC.

In its sample, this clone was seen once. This chain connects TRBV18 to TRBJ2-7; D possibly corresponds to TRBD2 (5 bases). The germline V and J ends were trimmed by 3 bases and 7 bases, with 10 bases remaining between them. From germline, CDR1 is KGHSH and CDR2 LQKENI. This CDR3 contains 12 residues. In DNA, the CDR3 is TGTGCCAGCTCACCCGGACTGCCGGAGCAGTACTTC. Protein product: CASSPGLPEQYF.

To note about this clone: The junction departs from the called germline gene at one end, perhaps through a read error. This chain joins TRBV5-4 and TRBJ2-3; the match to TRBD2 covers 14 bases. The CDR3 extends over 14 amino acids. CDR1 is SGHNT and CDR2 is YYREEE in the germline V gene (reference sequence). As DNA, the CDR3 is TGTGCCAGCAGCTTGAGGACTAGCGGGGGGATCCCCTCCTTT. Its protein is CASSLRTSGGIPSF.

The rearrangement uses TRBV30 and TRBJ1-1; 8 bases line up with TRBD1. The ends lost 2 bases at V and 1 base at J; junction bases unmatched: 9. This CDR3 is built from 16 residues. CDR1 and CDR2 from the germline V gene are GTSNPN and SVGIG (reference sequence). CDR3 nucleotides: TGTGCCTGGAGTACCCACTTAGGGACAGGGAACACTGAAGCTTTCTTT. As protein: CAWSTHLGTGNTEAFF.

As regards this clone: Within the sample, other DNA sequences also encode this same CDR3. This rearrangement joins TRBV19 to TRBJ1-5, with unresolved D. Germline lookup yields CDR1 LNHDA and CDR2 SQIVND (reference sequence). The CDR3 covers 12 residues. Trimming stripped 8 bases from V and 4 bases from J, with 9 bases between. The CDR3 protein is CASSFGNQPQHF. DNA of the CDR3: TGTGCCAGTTCATTCGGGAATCAGCCCCAGCATTTT.

This clone was seen only once. V gene TRBV4-2 combines with J gene TRBJ2-3, with 14 bases aligning to TRBD2. V lost 4 bases, J lost 4 bases, and 10 bases stayed unmatched. This CDR3 comprises 18 residues. Germline CDR1 LGHNA, CDR2 YNFKEQ. This CDR3 is CASSLTSGGAGVSDTQYF. The CDR3 region has the DNA TGTGCCAGCAGCCTGACTAGCGGGGGGGCAGGTGTATCAGATACGCAGTATTTT.

The chain uses TRBV2 and TRBJ1-6; D is ambiguous. From germline, CDR1 is SNHLY and CDR2 FYNNEI. The CDR3 is 16 residues long. Trimming took 6 bases from V and 9 from J, leaving 21 bases between them. Here the CDR3 reads CASSAVGSPGGSPLHF. CDR3 nucleotides: TGTGCCAGCAGCGCCGTGGGCAGTCCCGGTGGTTCACCCCTCCACTTT.

The chain employs TRBV7-9 and TRBJ2-5, with D perhaps matching TRBD2 (6 bases). The germline V and J ends were trimmed by 11 bases and 5 bases, with 18 bases remaining between them. CDR3 length: 13 residues. Germline V lookup: CDR1 SEHNR, CDR2 FQNEAQ (reference sequence). The CDR3 DNA reads TGTGCCGTGGAGGGGCGATCGGGGGAGACCCAGTACTTC. This codes for CAVEGRSGETQYF.